The rows below give T cell receptor beta chains drawn from one sample of a study of CD8 T cells in Susac syndrome. Via MiXCR, TCRdb re-called the immunoSEQ multiplex PCR reads, giving one row per CDR3 protein. The sample carries roughly 150,000 distinct CDR3 sequences, around 93% recorded once. Specimen: CD4+ T cells from PBMCs. The source is a human donor in good health. Each CDR3 is given with its conserved first and last residue. The D gene is left open where the match is weak. Size tells how often a clone was seen (once, few, many) or the class of an expanded clone, and some rows leave it out.

CASSLALGQRRMNTEAFF,TGTGCCAGCAGCTTAGCGCTTGGTCAAAGAAGGATGAACACTGAAGCTTTCTTT,TRBJ1-1,TRBV7-2,.,.
CASSAPRRAGLAFF,TGTGCCAGCAGCGCTCCACGCCGGGCCGGGCTGGCTTTCTTT,TRBJ1-1,TRBV11-2,.,.
CASSFSDREGTEAFF,TGCGCCAGCAGCTTTTCGGACAGGGAAGGTACTGAAGCTTTCTTT,TRBJ1-1,TRBV5-1,TRBD1,.
CASSVSNQPQHF,TGTGCCAGCAGCGTTAGCAATCAGCCCCAGCATTTT,TRBJ1-5,TRBV7-2,.,.
CSARDPGSGNTIYF,TGCAGTGCTAGAGATCCCGGGTCAGGAAACACCATATATTTT,TRBJ1-3,TRBV20-1,.,.
CSVEAGGGTDTQYF,TGCAGCGTTGAAGCCGGAGGGGGCACAGATACGCAGTATTTT,TRBJ2-3,TRBV29-1,.,.
CSASGWSSYNSPLHF,TGCAGTGCTAGTGGGTGGAGCTCCTATAATTCACCCCTCCACTTT,TRBJ1-6,TRBV20-1,.,.
CASSLAEAGGQFF,TGTGCCAGCAGCTTAGCGGAAGCGGGGGGGCAGTTCTTC,TRBJ2-1,TRBV7-6,TRBD2,once
CATSGLGGFSYGYTF,TGTGCCACCAGCGGCTTGGGGGGTTTCAGTTATGGCTACACCTTC,TRBJ1-2,TRBV15,.,.
CASSSEGNQPQHF,TGCGCCAGCAGTTCGGAAGGCAATCAGCCCCAGCATTTT,TRBJ1-5,TRBV5-1,.,few
CSAPNRDGSSYEQYF,TGCAGTGCCCCCAACCGGGACGGGAGCTCCTACGAGCAGTACTTC,TRBJ2-7,TRBV20-1,.,.
CASSLTWGETQYF,TGTGCCAGCAGCTTAACATGGGGAGAGACCCAGTACTTC,TRBJ2-5,TRBV7-3,.,.
CSARDRVGSPLHF,TGCAGTGCTAGAGATCGAGTTGGTTCACCCCTCCACTTT,TRBJ1-6,TRBV20-1,.,.
CSARGSSYEQYF,TGCAGTGCTAGGGGTAGCTCCTACGAGCAGTACTTC,TRBJ2-7,TRBV20-1,.,.
CATSDGSGILETQYF,TGTGCCACCAGTGATGGCTCCGGAATTTTAGAGACCCAGTACTTC,TRBJ2-5,TRBV24-1,.,.
CASSWDRATGELFF,TGTGCCAGCAGCTGGGACAGGGCCACCGGGGAGCTGTTTTTT,TRBJ2-2,TRBV14,TRBD1,.
CASSATGGDYGYTF,TGTGCCAGCAGTGCTACAGGGGGAGACTATGGCTACACCTTC,TRBJ1-2,TRBV5-4,TRBD1,.
CASSQQPTPYEQYF,TGTGCCAGCAGTCAACAACCCACACCCTACGAGCAGTACTTC,TRBJ2-7,TRBV6-2/TRBV6-3,.,.